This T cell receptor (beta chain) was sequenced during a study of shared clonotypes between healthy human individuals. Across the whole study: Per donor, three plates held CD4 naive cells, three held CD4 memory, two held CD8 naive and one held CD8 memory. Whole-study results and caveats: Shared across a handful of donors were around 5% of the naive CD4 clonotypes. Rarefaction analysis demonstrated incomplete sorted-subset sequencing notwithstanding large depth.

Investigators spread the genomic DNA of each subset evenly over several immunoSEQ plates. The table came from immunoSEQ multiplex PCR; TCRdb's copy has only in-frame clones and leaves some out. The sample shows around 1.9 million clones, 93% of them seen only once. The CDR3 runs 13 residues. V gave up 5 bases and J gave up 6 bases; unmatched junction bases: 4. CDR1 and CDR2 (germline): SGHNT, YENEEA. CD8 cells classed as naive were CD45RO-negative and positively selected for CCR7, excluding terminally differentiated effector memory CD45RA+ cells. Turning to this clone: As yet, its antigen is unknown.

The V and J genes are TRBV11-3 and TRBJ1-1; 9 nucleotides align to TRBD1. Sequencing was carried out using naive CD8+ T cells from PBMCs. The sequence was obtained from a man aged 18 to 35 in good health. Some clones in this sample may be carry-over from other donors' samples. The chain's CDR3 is CASSPDRGAEAFF. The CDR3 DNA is TGTGCCAGCAGCCCGGACAGGGGCGCTGAAGCTTTCTTT.